The 8 T cell receptor beta chains below come from one sample, sequenced in a study of OX40 agonist ivuxolimab in advanced cancers. Repertoires were generated with immunoSEQ multiplex PCR, while TCRdb's copy carries only in-frame clones and drops some. Here the sample spans about 30,000 clones, 75% to 85% being singletons. The sequencing used CD4+ or CD8+ T cells sorted from blood, collected in a trial of the OX40 agonist ivuxolimab. These receptors were collected from an adult with an advanced solid tumor such as melanoma, head and neck, liver or kidney cancer.

The V and J genes are TRBV6-6 and TRBJ2-6, with D possibly being TRBD1 (5 bases). The V gene's germline CDR1 is MNHNY and CDR2 SVGAGI (reference sequence). Trimming pared 6 bases from V and 3 bases from J, leaving 12 bases between. CDR3 length: 15 amino acids. In DNA, the CDR3 is TGTGCCAGCAGCCTTGGACACGGTGGGGCCAACGTCCTGACTTTC. Translating gives CASSLGHGGANVLTF.

The V and J genes are TRBV29-1 and TRBJ1-1, with TRBD1 matching over 7 bases. V dropped 6 bases and J dropped 4; count of bases not matched to a gene: 8. CDR1 and CDR2 (germline): SQVTM, ANQGSEA. CDR3 length: 13 residues. The CDR3: CSVGDSFGTEAFF. For the CDR3, the DNA is TGCAGCGTAGGGGACAGTTTCGGCACTGAAGCTTTCTTT.

The chain employs TRBV20-1 and TRBJ2-1; D uncertain. The germline CDR1 and CDR2 sequences are DFQATT and SNEGSKA (reference sequence). Trimming stripped 1 base from V and 10 bases from J, with 5 bases between. The CDR3 contains 10 residues. CDR3 sequence (DNA): TGCAGTGCTAGAGGATTAGAGCAGTTCTTC. It encodes CSARGLEQFF.

A note on this clone: The junction differs from germline at one of its ends, possibly a read error. This CDR3 is also generated by other DNA sequences in the sample. CDR3: CASSWQGVYNEQFF. CDR3 in DNA: TGTGCCAGTAGTTGGCAGGGCGTATACAATGAGCAGTTCTTC. The gene calls are TRBV27 and TRBJ2-1, with a weak D call TRBD1 (5 bases). The CDR3 spans 14 residues. Germline V gene lookup returns CDR1 MNHEY and CDR2 SMNVEV (reference sequence).

This rearrangement joins TRBV10-1 to TRBJ2-7; D unclear. Trimming removed 3 bases from V and 0 bases from J, with 12 bases in between. Germline-derived CDR1 and CDR2 are WNHNN and SYGVQD (reference sequence). This CDR3 has 15 amino acids. The CDR3 coding sequence is TGCGCCAGCAGTGAATTGGGATTGTACTCCTACGAGCAGTACTTC. It encodes CASSELGLYSYEQYF.

The chain links TRBV30 to TRBJ1-5; D unclear. The CDR3 covers 14 residues. V lost 5 bases and J lost 6, with 17 bases in between. CDR1 and CDR2 (germline): GTSNPN, SVGIG (reference sequence). The CDR3 sequence: CAWGGDKGFQPQHF. The CDR3 DNA reads as TGTGCCTGGGGAGGTGACAAGGGCTTTCAGCCCCAGCATTTT. Supplemented by reference TRBV30 and TRBJ1-5, the full variable domain reads SQTIHQWPATLVQPVGSPLSLECTVEGTSNPNLYWYRQAAGRGLQLLFYSVGIGQISSEVPQNLSASRPQDRQFILSSKKLLLSDSGFYLCAWGGDKGFQPQHFGDGTRLSIL.

V usage is TRBV10-3 and J usage is TRBJ2-7; D is unclear. Germline values: CDR1 ENHRY, CDR2 SYGVKD. The ends were cut back, 0 bases at V and 0 bases at J, with 9 bases in the middle. The CDR3 is 15 residues long. This chain's CDR3 is CAISESRLSSYEQYF. In nucleotides, the CDR3 is TGTGCCATCAGTGAGTCGAGGCTCAGCTCCTACGAGCAGTACTTC.

This clone was observed a handful of times. This chain joins TRBV6-4 and TRBJ1-1; maybe TRBD1 (5 bases). V lost 3 bases to trimming and J lost 3 bases, with 11 bases between them. The CDR3 loop spans 14 amino acids. Germline CDR1 is MRHNA and CDR2 is SNTAGT. This chain's CDR3 is CASSEWGKHTEAFF. The DNA for the CDR3 is TGTGCCAGCAGTGAATGGGGGAAACACACTGAAGCTTTCTTT.